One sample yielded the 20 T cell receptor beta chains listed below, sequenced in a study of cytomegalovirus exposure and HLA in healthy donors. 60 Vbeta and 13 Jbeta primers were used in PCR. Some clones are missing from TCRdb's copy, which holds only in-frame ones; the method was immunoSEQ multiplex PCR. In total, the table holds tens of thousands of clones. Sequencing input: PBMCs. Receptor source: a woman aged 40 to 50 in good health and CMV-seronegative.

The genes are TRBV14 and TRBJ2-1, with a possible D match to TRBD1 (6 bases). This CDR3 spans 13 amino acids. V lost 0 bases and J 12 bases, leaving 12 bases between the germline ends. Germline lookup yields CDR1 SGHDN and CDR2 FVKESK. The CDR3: CASSQDQGRPQFF. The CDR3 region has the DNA TGTGCCAGCAGCCAAGATCAGGGGAGACCGCAGTTCTTC.

CDR3 region: CASSGSGLWGTYEQYF. The DNA of the CDR3 is TGTGCCAGCAGTGGTAGCGGGTTGTGGGGTACCTACGAGCAGTACTTC. The rearrangement joins TRBV2 to TRBJ2-7, with 7 positions matching TRBD2. V lost 4 bases and J lost 2; bases outside the gene matches: 11. CDR1 is SNHLY and CDR2 is FYNNEI in the germline V gene. This CDR3 region has 16 residues.

CDR3 bases: TGTGCCGGATCAGGGGTTCGGCTGGGTATGCGAACCCAGTACTTC. It is translated as CAGSGVRLGMRTQYF. The chain links TRBV6-4 to TRBJ2-5; a weak D match, TRBD1 (6 bases). The CDR3 runs 15 residues. V lost 11 bases and J 8 bases, leaving 27 bases between the germline ends. Germline V CDR1 and CDR2: MRHNA, SNTAGT.

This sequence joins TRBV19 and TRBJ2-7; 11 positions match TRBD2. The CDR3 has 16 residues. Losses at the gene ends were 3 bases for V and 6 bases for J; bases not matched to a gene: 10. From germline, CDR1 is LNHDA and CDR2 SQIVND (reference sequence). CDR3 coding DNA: TGTGCCAGTAGTATCTCTTGTACTAGCGGGAGTTGCGAGCAGTACTTC. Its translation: CASSISCTSGSCEQYF.

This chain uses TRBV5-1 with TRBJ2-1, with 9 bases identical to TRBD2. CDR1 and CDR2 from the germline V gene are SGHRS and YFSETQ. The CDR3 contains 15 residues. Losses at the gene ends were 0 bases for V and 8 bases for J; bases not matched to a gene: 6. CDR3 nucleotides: TGCGCCAGCAGCTTGGTAGCGGGAGTGGTAGATGAGCAGTTCTTC. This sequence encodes CASSLVAGVVDEQFF.

This CDR3 reads CASSVGTGTGGTDTQYF. The CDR3 DNA reads TGTGCCAGCAGCGTAGGAACCGGGACAGGGGGAACAGATACGCAGTATTTT. The rearrangement uses TRBV4-2 and TRBJ2-3, with 11 bases aligning to TRBD1. J was trimmed by 3 bases and V by 5 bases; bases with no gene match: 10. This CDR3 region has 17 residues. Looked up from germline, CDR1 is LGHNA and CDR2 is YNFKEQ.

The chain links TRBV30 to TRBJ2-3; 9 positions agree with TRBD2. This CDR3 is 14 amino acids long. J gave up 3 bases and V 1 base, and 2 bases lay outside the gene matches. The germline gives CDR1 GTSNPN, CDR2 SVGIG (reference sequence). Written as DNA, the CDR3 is TGTGCCTGGAGTGCTACTAGCGGGACAGATACGCAGTATTTT. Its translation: CAWSATSGTDTQYF.

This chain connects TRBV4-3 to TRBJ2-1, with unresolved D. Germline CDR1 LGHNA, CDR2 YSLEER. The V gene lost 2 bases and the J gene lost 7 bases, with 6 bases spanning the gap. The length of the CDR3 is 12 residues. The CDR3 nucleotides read TGCGCCAGCAGCCAAAATCGGAATGAGCAGTTCTTC. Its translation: CASSQNRNEQFF.

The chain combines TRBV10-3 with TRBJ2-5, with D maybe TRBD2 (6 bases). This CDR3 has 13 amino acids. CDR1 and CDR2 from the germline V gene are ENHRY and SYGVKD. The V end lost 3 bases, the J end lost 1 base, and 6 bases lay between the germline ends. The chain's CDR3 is CAISDGGQETQYF. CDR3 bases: TGTGCCATCAGTGACGGGGGCCAAGAGACCCAGTACTTC.

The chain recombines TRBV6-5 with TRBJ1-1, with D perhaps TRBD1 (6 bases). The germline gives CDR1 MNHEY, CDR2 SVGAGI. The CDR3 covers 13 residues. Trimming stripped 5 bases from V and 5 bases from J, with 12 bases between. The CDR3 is CASSLQGWTEAFF. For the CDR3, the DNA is TGTGCCAGCAGTCTGCAGGGGTGGACTGAAGCTTTCTTT.

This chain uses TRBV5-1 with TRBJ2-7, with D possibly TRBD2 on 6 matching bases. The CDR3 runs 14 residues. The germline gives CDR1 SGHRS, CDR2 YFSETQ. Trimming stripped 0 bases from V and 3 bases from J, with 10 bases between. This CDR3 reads CASSLGGDIYEQYF. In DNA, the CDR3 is TGCGCCAGCAGCTTGGGGGGGGATATCTACGAGCAGTACTTC.

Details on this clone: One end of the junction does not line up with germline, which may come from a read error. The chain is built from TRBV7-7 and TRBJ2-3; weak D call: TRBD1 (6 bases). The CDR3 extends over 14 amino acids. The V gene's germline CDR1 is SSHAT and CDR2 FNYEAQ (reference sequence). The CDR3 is CASSLDSSTDTQYF. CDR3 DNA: TGTGCTAGCAGCCTGGACAGCAGCACAGATACGCAGTATTTT.

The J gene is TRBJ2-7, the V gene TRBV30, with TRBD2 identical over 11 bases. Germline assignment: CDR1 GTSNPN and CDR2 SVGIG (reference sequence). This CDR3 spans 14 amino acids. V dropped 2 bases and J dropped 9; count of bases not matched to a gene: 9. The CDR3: CAWSRLAGRWVQYF. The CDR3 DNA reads TGTGCCTGGAGTCGACTAGCGGGACGGTGGGTGCAGTACTTC.

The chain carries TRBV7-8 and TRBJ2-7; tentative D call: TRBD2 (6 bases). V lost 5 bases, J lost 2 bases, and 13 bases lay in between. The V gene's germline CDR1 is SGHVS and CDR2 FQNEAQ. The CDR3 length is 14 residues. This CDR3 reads CASSGGESAYEQYF. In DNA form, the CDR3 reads TGTGCCAGCAGCGGAGGGGAGTCAGCCTACGAGCAGTACTTC.

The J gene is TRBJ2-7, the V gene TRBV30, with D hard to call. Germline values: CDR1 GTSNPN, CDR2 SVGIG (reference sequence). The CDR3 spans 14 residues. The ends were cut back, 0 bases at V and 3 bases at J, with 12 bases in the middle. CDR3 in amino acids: CAWSVDLYDYEQYF. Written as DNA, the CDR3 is TGTGCCTGGAGTGTAGACTTATACGACTACGAGCAGTACTTC. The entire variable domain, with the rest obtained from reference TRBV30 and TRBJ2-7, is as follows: SQTIHQWPATLVQPVGSPLSLECTVEGTSNPNLYWYRQAAGRGLQLLFYSVGIGQISSEVPQNLSASRPQDRQFILSSKKLLLSDSGFYLCAWSVDLYDYEQYFGPGTRLTVT.

Here the CDR3 reads CASNDGDTGDYGYTF. As DNA, the CDR3 is TGCGCCAGCAACGACGGCGATACGGGAGACTATGGCTACACCTTC. The chain has TRBV5-1 and TRBJ1-2; unclear D gene. CDR1 and CDR2 from the germline V gene are SGHRS and YFSETQ. CDR3 size: 15 residues. Trimming cost V 6 bases and J 3 bases, with 18 bases left between them.

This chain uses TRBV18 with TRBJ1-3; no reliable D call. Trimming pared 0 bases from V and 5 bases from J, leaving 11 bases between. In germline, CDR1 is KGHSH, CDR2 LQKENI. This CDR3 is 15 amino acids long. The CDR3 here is CASSPPGSGRNTIYF. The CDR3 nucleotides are TGTGCCAGCTCACCACCGGGGTCGGGAAGAAACACCATATATTTT.

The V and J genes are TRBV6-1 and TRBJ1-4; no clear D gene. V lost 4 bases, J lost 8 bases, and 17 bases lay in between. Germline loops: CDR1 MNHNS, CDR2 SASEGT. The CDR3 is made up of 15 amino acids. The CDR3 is CASSGFERGLEKLFF. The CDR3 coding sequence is TGTGCCAGCAGTGGATTCGAGCGTGGGTTGGAAAAACTGTTTTTT.

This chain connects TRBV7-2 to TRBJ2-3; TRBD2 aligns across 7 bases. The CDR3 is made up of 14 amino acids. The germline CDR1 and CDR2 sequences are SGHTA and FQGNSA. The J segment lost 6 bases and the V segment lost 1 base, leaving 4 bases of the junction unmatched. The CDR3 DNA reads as TGTGCCAGCAGCTTAGGGGGGAGGGCGGATACGCAGTATTTT. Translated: CASSLGGRADTQYF.

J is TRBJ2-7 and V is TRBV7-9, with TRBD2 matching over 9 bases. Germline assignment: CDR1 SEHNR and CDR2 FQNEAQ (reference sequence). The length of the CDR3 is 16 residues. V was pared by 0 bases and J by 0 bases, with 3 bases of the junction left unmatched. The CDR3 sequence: CASSLAGSGSSYEQYF. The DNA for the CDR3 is TGTGCCAGCAGCTTAGCGGGTAGCGGGAGCTCCTACGAGCAGTACTTC.